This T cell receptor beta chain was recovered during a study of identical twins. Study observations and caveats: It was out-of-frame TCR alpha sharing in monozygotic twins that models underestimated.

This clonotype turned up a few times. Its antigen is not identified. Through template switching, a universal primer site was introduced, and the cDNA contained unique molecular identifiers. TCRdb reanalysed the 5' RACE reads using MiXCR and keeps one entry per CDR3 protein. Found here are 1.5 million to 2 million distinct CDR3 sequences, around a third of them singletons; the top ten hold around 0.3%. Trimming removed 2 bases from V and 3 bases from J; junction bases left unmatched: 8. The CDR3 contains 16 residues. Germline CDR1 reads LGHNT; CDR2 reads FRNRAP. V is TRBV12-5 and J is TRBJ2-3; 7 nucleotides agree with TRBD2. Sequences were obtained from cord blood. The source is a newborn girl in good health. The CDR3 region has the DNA TGTGCTAGTGGTTTGAGGTCGAAGCGGGATACAGATACGCAGTATTTT. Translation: CASGLRSKRDTDTQYF.